This paragraph covers one T cell receptor beta chain sequence. The sample originates from a study of blood T cell repertoires in COVID-19. Across the study: The origin of the acute and convalescent COVID-19 samples was the United States, Italy and Spain.

The germline gives CDR1 SNHLY, CDR2 FYNNEI. This CDR3 is built from 14 residues. V dropped 7 bases and J dropped 2; count of bases not matched to a gene: 6. Generated by immunoSEQ multiplex PCR, the TCRdb table keeps only in-frame clones and is missing some. This table has a few hundred thousand clones, more than 85% appearing once. This TCR was sampled from a man aged 55 to 70 with acute or convalescent COVID-19. This chain connects TRBV2 to TRBJ2-7, with 9 bases identical to TRBD1. The sequenced material came from peripheral blood. CDR3 amino acids: CASTMGQGTYEQYF. For the CDR3, the DNA is TGTGCCAGCACCATGGGACAGGGAACCTACGAGCAGTACTTC.